These T cell receptor beta chains were read from a single sample in a study of shared clonotypes between healthy human individuals. Clones were sequenced by immunoSEQ multiplex PCR, and TCRdb holds only the in-frame ones, with some missing. The sample contains 300,000 to 400,000 clones, more than 60% of which appear only once. The sequenced material came from memory CD4+ T cells sorted from blood. These receptors were collected from a young man in good health. Each CDR3 is given with its conserved first and last residue. A D gene is named only where the DNA matches it firmly.

d_call j_call v_call cdr3_aa
NA TRBJ2-2 TRBV5-4 CASSLRDTGELFF
NA TRBJ2-5 TRBV6-5 CASRRPDKETQYF
NA TRBJ2-7 TRBV18 CASSPDRGEQYF
NA TRBJ2-7 TRBV11-2 CASSSDFYEQYF
TRBD2 TRBJ2-7 TRBV28 CASTLTSGGTYEQYF
NA TRBJ1-2 TRBV7-2 CASRHGGWSASRGYTF
TRBD2 TRBJ2-1 TRBV7-3 CASSHQREGRKFF
NA TRBJ1-4 TRBV2 CASSENLGLEEKLFF
NA TRBJ2-1 TRBV2 CASSKERGGNEQFF
TRBD2 TRBJ2-1 TRBV7-9 CASSWSGAMYNEQFF
TRBD2 TRBJ2-1 TRBV29-1 CSVSPRTSGSGGNEQFF
NA TRBJ2-7 TRBV7-9 CASSPGSYYEQYF
TRBD2 TRBJ2-3 TRBV5-1 CASGSSGSFTDTQYF
TRBD2 TRBJ2-1 TRBV5-4 CASSPRDYYNEQFF
TRBD2 TRBJ2-5 TRBV7-6 CASSLLAASGQQETQYF
NA TRBJ2-2 TRBV5-1 CASSWIGTANTGELFF
NA TRBJ2-5 TRBV6-5 CASSPQLGETQYF
NA TRBJ1-3 TRBV10-2 CASSGPTGNTIYF
TRBD1 TRBJ1-1 TRBV27 CASSPRQGTGTEAFF
TRBD2 TRBJ2-1 TRBV7-8 CASSLAVAGGSYNEQFF
NA TRBJ2-1 TRBV5-1 CASSLATTYNEQFF
NA TRBJ2-7 TRBV5-1 CASSWASSYEQYF
NA TRBJ1-1 TRBV5-1 CASSSWSNTEAFF
NA TRBJ1-2 TRBV18 CASSPQGGPNYGYTF
TRBD2 TRBJ2-2 TRBV5-4 CASSSTSGSSTGELFF
TRBD2 TRBJ2-1 TRBV7-9 CASTLVSGRTPSYNEQFF
NA TRBJ1-1 TRBV7-8 CASSLGRLAVNTEAFF
TRBD2 TRBJ2-5 TRBV5-4 CASSPRDYVRQETQYF
NA TRBJ2-3 TRBV2 CASSEAPRDTQYF
TRBD2 TRBJ2-7 TRBV28 CASTHLFSGATYEQYF
NA TRBJ2-1 TRBV7-9 CASKDLLLHNEQFF
TRBD2 NA TRBV29-1 CSVAGSGRKYEQYF
NA TRBJ1-5 TRBV19 CASSNSAGDRGAQHF
NA TRBJ2-5 TRBV9 CASSAYDRPQETQYF
NA TRBJ2-5 TRBV6-5 CASSYTQGPETQYF
TRBD2 TRBJ2-1 TRBV4-2 CASSQGPWTSGTNEQFF
NA TRBJ1-1 TRBV30 CAWSVRVGDTEAFF
TRBD2 TRBJ2-7 TRBV7-7 CASSSSSGSGQTKRYEQYF
NA TRBJ2-7 TRBV29-1 CSVVTGKQYF
NA TRBJ1-2 TRBV28 CASSQQIYGYTF
NA TRBJ2-7 TRBV6-5 CASSSMSSYEQYF
NA TRBJ2-7 TRBV6-1 CASLRQTGFAYEQYF
NA TRBJ1-2 TRBV27 CASSLRDPNYGYTF
NA TRBJ2-7 TRBV29-1 CSVANSWGRSYEQYF